This T cell receptor (beta chain) emerged from a study of brain T cells in children with intractable seizures. The ends lost 0 bases at V and 4 bases at J; junction bases unmatched: 8. Germline V gene lookup returns CDR1 MNHNS and CDR2 SASEGT. The CDR3 is 16 residues long. The repertoire was sequenced with immunoSEQ multiplex PCR; TCRdb's copy has only in-frame clones and lacks some. The repertoire consists of 78,000 or so clones, with around nine tenths occurring once and the leading ten covering 24%. The source of this sequence is a girl aged 2 to 10 with Rasmussen encephalitis and intractable seizures. The rearrangement links TRBV6-1 to TRBJ1-2; 7 nucleotides match TRBD1. Material: peripheral blood, obtained at surgery. CDR3: CASSEAIQGPGYGYTF. CDR3 nucleotide sequence: TGTGCCAGCAGTGAAGCAATACAGGGGCCCGGCTATGGCTACACCTTC.